This T cell receptor (beta chain) stems from a study of CD8 T cells in ankylosing spondylitis. This CDR3 has 15 amino acids. V gave up 2 bases and J gave up 2 bases; unmatched junction bases: 5. Germline V gene data show CDR1 as SGHRS and CDR2 as YFSETQ. At least ten counts were recorded for this clonotype. From the 5' RACE reads, TCRdb called clonotypes with MiXCR, one entry per CDR3 protein. The table records 250,000 or so distinct CDR3 sequences, under 12% of them present only once. The chain uses TRBV5-1 and TRBJ2-5; 8 nucleotides align to TRBD2. The sequencing sample was made of blood, either unsorted or a sorted T cell fraction (not recorded which). The TCR was taken from a male donor with ankylosing spondylitis or in good health (not recorded which). CDR3 coding DNA: TGCGCCAGCAGCTTTACTAGCGGAGGGCAAGAGACCCAGTACTTC. It encodes CASSFTSGGQETQYF.